A single sample gave rise to the 25 T cell receptor beta chains below, sequenced in a study of metastatic and nonmetastatic thyroid tumors. TCRdb re-analyzed the PCR reads using MiXCR. Here the sample spans about 32,000 clones, about 18% being singletons. Patients underwent thyroid surgery, and none had received any treatment before it. The sample consisted of blood. The receptors stem from a female donor with papillary thyroid cancer or a benign thyroid nodule (not recorded which). Some clones in this sample may be carry-over from other donors' samples.

This clone came up a few times. The rearrangement joins TRBV27 to TRBJ2-1, with D tentatively TRBD1 (5 bases). Trimming left V 3 bases short and J 2 bases short, with 11 bases between. The V gene's germline CDR1 is MNHEY and CDR2 SMNVEV (reference sequence). This CDR3 is 15 amino acids long. As DNA, the CDR3 is TGTGCCAGCAGTTTGTGGGCAGGGACCTACAATGAGCAGTTCTTC. Translating it yields CASSLWAGTYNEQFF.

At least ten counts were recorded for this clone. The chain recombines TRBV9 with TRBJ1-3, with D tentatively TRBD1 (6 bases). Germline assignment: CDR1 SGDLS and CDR2 YYNGEE. The CDR3 is made up of 15 amino acids. V was shortened by 3 bases and J by 0 bases, with 10 bases between the two germline ends. The CDR3 here is CASSAGQLSGNTIYF. The CDR3 nucleotides are TGTGCCAGCAGCGCCGGACAGCTCTCTGGAAACACCATATATTTT.

This clone was recorded many times. The genes are TRBV27 and TRBJ2-7; 9 bases agree with TRBD1. Germline CDR1 is MNHEY and CDR2 is SMNVEV (reference sequence). This CDR3 has 14 amino acids. V lost 5 bases to trimming and J lost 6 bases; unmatched junction nucleotides: 8. CDR3 sequence (DNA): TGTGCCAGCAGTGACAGGGGGGGTCTTAGCGAGCAGTACTTC. As protein: CASSDRGGLSEQYF.

This clone was counted ten times or more. This chain connects TRBV5-1 to TRBJ2-1; TRBD2 matches 11 bases. Germline values: CDR1 SGHRS, CDR2 YFSETQ. The CDR3 loop spans 16 amino acids. V lost 4 bases and J lost 3; bases outside the gene matches: 6. CDR3 DNA: TGCGCCAGCAGCACGGCCGGGACTAGCGGCTACAATGAGCAGTTCTTC. Translation gives CASSTAGTSGYNEQFF.

This clone has ten or more counts. The V call is TRBV27, the J call TRBJ1-5; D ambiguous. CDR3 length equals 13 residues. The germline V and J ends were trimmed by 2 bases and 4 bases, with 6 bases remaining between them. The germline CDR1 and CDR2 sequences are MNHEY and SMNVEV (reference sequence). CDR3 residues: CASSLGVNQPQHF. Here the CDR3 DNA reads TGTGCCAGCAGTTTAGGAGTGAATCAGCCCCAGCATTTT.

Ten or more counts support this clone. CDR3 in DNA: TGCGCCAGCAGCTTGACAGGTAGCCCTGGGGCCAACGTCCTGACTTTC. Its protein is CASSLTGSPGANVLTF. V gene TRBV5-1 combines with J gene TRBJ2-6; a weak D match, TRBD1 (5 bases). Per germline, CDR1 SGHRS and CDR2 YFSETQ. This CDR3 is 16 amino acids long. The V and J ends lost 1 base and 2 bases respectively, with 10 bases between them.

In its sample, this clone was seen many times. This chain joins TRBV18 and TRBJ2-5; D unresolved. V lost 5 bases and J 5 bases, leaving 9 bases between the germline ends. CDR3 length: 12 amino acids. CDR1 is KGHSH, CDR2 LQKENI, per germline. The CDR3 DNA sequence: TGTGCCAGCTCAAGGGTGATCGAGACCCAGTACTTC. Protein product: CASSRVIETQYF.

This clone was detected a few times. The chain recombines TRBV29-1 with TRBJ1-1, with D unresolved. V shed 1 base and J shed 2 bases, with 8 bases lying between them. Germline V gene sequence: CDR1 SQVTM, CDR2 ANQGSEA. The CDR3 is made up of 13 amino acids. The CDR3 here is CSVEGGKNTEAFF. The CDR3 region has the DNA TGCAGCGTTGAAGGAGGAAAAAACACTGAAGCTTTCTTT.

Many counts were recorded for this clone. The chain links TRBV7-6 to TRBJ1-3; weak D call: TRBD1 (5 bases). Deletions cut 1 base from V and 10 bases from J, with 14 bases between. There are 14 residues in the CDR3. Looked up from germline, CDR1 is SGHVS and CDR2 is FNYEAQ. CDR3 sequence reads: CASSLGAGMGTIYF. The CDR3 coding sequence is TGTGCCAGCAGCTTAGGAGCAGGGATGGGTACCATATATTTT.

This clone was observed at least ten times. This chain connects TRBV7-9 to TRBJ1-4; no firm D call. Looked up from germline, CDR1 is SEHNR and CDR2 is FQNEAQ (reference sequence). The CDR3 has 13 amino acids. Trimming removed 6 bases at V and 6 bases at J, with 11 bases between. CDR3 loop: CASRVDTDEKLFF. In nucleotides, the CDR3 is TGTGCCAGCAGGGTAGACACAGATGAAAAACTGTTTTTT.

In its sample, this clone was seen a few times. The chain employs TRBV28 and TRBJ2-3; weak D call: TRBD2 (6 bases). Germline-derived CDR1 and CDR2 are MDHEN and SYDVKM. The CDR3 covers 14 residues. V was clipped by 6 bases and J by 2 bases, with 12 bases between them. CDR3 in amino acids: CASSPGGTTDTQYF. The CDR3 nucleotides read TGTGCCAGCAGCCCCGGGGGTACCACAGATACGCAGTATTTT.

In DNA, the CDR3 is TGCAGTGCTAGAGGGGCTAGTAGGATCGAGGAGCAGTACTTC. This translates into CSARGASRIEEQYF. V gene TRBV20-1 combines with J gene TRBJ2-7; D unclear. From germline, CDR1 is DFQATT and CDR2 SNEGSKA (reference sequence). The CDR3 consists of 14 residues. V lost 1 base and J 7 bases, leaving 17 bases between the germline ends.

V gene TRBV12-3 or TRBV12-4 combines with J gene TRBJ1-4; D gene uncertain. The CDR3 runs to 13 residues. V lost 5 bases to trimming and J lost 7 bases, with 11 bases between them. CDR3 region: CASSAGVGEKLFF. The CDR3 DNA is TGTGCCAGCAGTGCAGGAGTAGGTGAAAAACTGTTTTTT.

This clone was seen many times. The rearrangement uses TRBV15 and TRBJ1-2; D perhaps matches TRBD1 (5 bases). The germline gives CDR1 LNHNV, CDR2 YYDKDF (reference sequence). The CDR3 sequence is 14 residues long. Trimming pared 3 bases from V and 4 bases from J, leaving 12 bases between. The CDR3 loop is CATSRHRGVYGYTF. Here the CDR3 DNA reads TGTGCCACCAGCAGGCATAGGGGTGTCTATGGCTACACCTTC.

The chain combines TRBV9 with TRBJ2-7; 10 bases match TRBD2. CDR1 is SGDLS, CDR2 YYNGEE, per germline. This CDR3 is 16 amino acids long. Germline trimming cut 4 bases from V and 4 bases from J; bases unmatched to any gene: 11. The CDR3 region is CASSPNGLAGVYEQYF. The CDR3 coding sequence is TGTGCCAGCAGCCCGAATGGCCTAGCGGGAGTTTACGAGCAGTACTTC.

There are many counts of this clone. V usage is TRBV6-1 and J usage is TRBJ1-1; D ambiguous. Per the germline V gene, CDR1 is MNHNS and CDR2 is SASEGT. Trimming removed 5 bases from V and 0 bases from J, with 10 bases in between. This CDR3 has 14 residues. In nucleotides, the CDR3 is TGTGCCAGCAGTAGGGATCCCATGAACACTGAAGCTTTCTTT. This encodes CASSRDPMNTEAFF.

This clone was found many times. Other nucleotide sequences from this sample produce the same CDR3. The DNA for the CDR3 is TGTGCCAGCAGCCGGGACAGGGGAGGGAAATTGTTTTTT. This translates into CASSRDRGGKLFF. The chain links TRBV14 to TRBJ1-4, with TRBD1 matching over 10 bases. The trim removed 4 bases at V and 15 bases at J, leaving 8 bases unmatched. This CDR3 region has 13 residues. Germline values: CDR1 SGHDN, CDR2 FVKESK.

This clone was seen at least ten times. This chain uses TRBV18 with TRBJ2-1; D is uncertain. V lost 3 bases to trimming and J lost 0 bases, with 9 bases between them. Per germline, CDR1 KGHSH and CDR2 LQKENI. CDR3 length equals 15 residues. CDR3 sequence reads: CASSPRRTSYNEQFF. In DNA, the CDR3 is TGTGCCAGCTCACCCCGGCGGACCTCCTACAATGAGCAGTTCTTC.

This clone was observed at least ten times. This chain joins TRBV6-1 and TRBJ2-5; 7 bases match TRBD1. CDR1 and CDR2 from the germline V gene are MNHNS and SASEGT. V trimming: 11 bases; J trimming: 13 bases; junction bases outside the gene matches: 16. The CDR3 is 12 residues long. DNA for the CDR3: TGTGCCGCAATCGGGACAGCCCATCGGATGTACTTC. Its protein product is CAAIGTAHRMYF.

This clone was recorded many times. Possible read error: a much larger clone is one base away. The same CDR3 also results from other DNA sequences found in this sample. The chain has TRBV20-1 and TRBJ2-7; D remains unclear. Per the germline V gene, CDR1 is DFQATT and CDR2 is SNEGSKA (reference sequence). This CDR3 spans 15 amino acids. CDR3 nucleotide sequence: TGCAGCGCTAATTTGGGCAGTTCGAGGTCCTACGAGCAGTACTTC. This translates into CSANLGSSRSYEQYF.

This clone was detected only a few times. The chain recombines TRBV10-1 with TRBJ2-3; 9 bases are shared with TRBD2. The length of the CDR3 is 16 residues. With 3 bases clipped from V and 5 bases from J, the junction kept 9 bases outside the gene matches. Germline CDR1 and CDR2: WNHNN and SYGVQD (reference sequence). CDR3 nucleotide sequence: TGCGCCAGCAGTGATTCGATGACTAGCGGAAAAGATACGCAGTATTTT. This codes for CASSDSMTSGKDTQYF.

This clone was recorded at least ten times. The chain joins TRBV20-1 to TRBJ2-7, with D perhaps matching TRBD1 (6 bases). The CDR3 has 12 amino acids. Trimming left V 4 bases short and J 3 bases short, with 10 bases between. Germline CDR1 DFQATT, CDR2 SNEGSKA (reference sequence). The CDR3 here is CSATRQVYEQYF. DNA for the CDR3: TGCAGTGCTACAAGACAGGTCTACGAGCAGTACTTC.

The chain is built from TRBV2 and TRBJ2-1, with 7 bases aligning to TRBD1. This CDR3 is built from 15 residues. Germline trimming cut 6 bases from V and 2 bases from J; bases unmatched to any gene: 7. The germline gives CDR1 SNHLY, CDR2 FYNNEI. This chain's CDR3 is CASRVDRAAYNEQFF. As DNA, the CDR3 is TGTGCCAGCAGGGTAGACAGGGCCGCCTACAATGAGCAGTTCTTC.

This clone was recorded at least ten times. The chain uses TRBV10-2 and TRBJ1-1; D gene unclear. The CDR3 contains 13 residues. Germline loops: CDR1 WSHSY, CDR2 SAAADI. V was clipped by 3 bases and J by 1 base, with 6 bases between them. The CDR3 region is CASSDQGNTEAFF. CDR3 bases: TGCGCCAGCAGTGATCAAGGGAACACTGAAGCTTTCTTT.

Within the sample, this clone is medium-sized (0.01 to 0.1%). This chain connects TRBV11-2 to TRBJ1-2, with TRBD1 as a possible D gene (6 bases). This CDR3 spans 14 amino acids. V was pared by 4 bases and J by 6 bases, with 15 bases between. Germline CDR1 reads SGHAT; CDR2 reads FQNNGV. The DNA of the CDR3 is TGTGCCAGCAGCTACGCCGGGACAAGGAATGGCTACACCTTC. The encoded protein is CASSYAGTRNGYTF.